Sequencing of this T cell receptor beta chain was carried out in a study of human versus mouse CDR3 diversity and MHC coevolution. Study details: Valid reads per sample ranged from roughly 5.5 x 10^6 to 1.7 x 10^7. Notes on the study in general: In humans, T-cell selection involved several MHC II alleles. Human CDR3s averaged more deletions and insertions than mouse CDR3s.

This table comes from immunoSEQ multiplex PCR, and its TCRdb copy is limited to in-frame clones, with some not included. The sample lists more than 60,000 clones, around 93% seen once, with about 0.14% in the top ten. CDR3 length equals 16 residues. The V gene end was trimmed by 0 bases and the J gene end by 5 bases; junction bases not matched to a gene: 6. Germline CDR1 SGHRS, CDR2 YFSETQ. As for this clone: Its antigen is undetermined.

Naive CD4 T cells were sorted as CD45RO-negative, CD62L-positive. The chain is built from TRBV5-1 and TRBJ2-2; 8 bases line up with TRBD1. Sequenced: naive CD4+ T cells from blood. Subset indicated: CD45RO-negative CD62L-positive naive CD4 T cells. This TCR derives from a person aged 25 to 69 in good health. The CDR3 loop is CASSLGSGGRTGELFF. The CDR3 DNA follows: TGCGCCAGCAGCTTGGGGTCAGGGGGCCGGACCGGGGAGCTGTTTTTT.